These 5 T cell receptor beta chains originate from one sample sequenced in a study of shared clonotypes between healthy human individuals. The data were produced by immunoSEQ multiplex PCR, yet TCRdb's version contains in-frame clones alone and is incomplete. The top ten clones hold more than 0.1% of a sample with a few million clones, approximately 96% of them seen once. The sequenced sample was naive CD4+ T cells sorted from blood. Regarding subset: CD45RA+ positively selected. All receptors come from a man younger than 35 in good health.

The J gene is TRBJ2-7, the V gene TRBV6-6; 7 bases are a match to TRBD1. V dropped 6 bases and J dropped 0; count of bases not matched to a gene: 8. Germline assignment: CDR1 MNHNY and CDR2 SVGAGI (reference sequence). CDR3 length: 15 amino acids. The CDR3 sequence: CASSSQGEGSYEQYF. CDR3 sequence (DNA): TGTGCCAGCAGCTCCCAGGGGGAAGGCTCCTACGAGCAGTACTTC.

J is TRBJ1-5 and V is TRBV6-1; D unclear. Germline loops: CDR1 MNHNS, CDR2 SASEGT. Trimming left V 4 bases short and J 9 bases short, with 19 bases between. The CDR3 has 15 residues. The CDR3 nucleotides are TGTGCCAGCAGTGCCGGAGACACGTCCCTTTCGCCCCAGCATTTT. It translates to CASSAGDTSLSPQHF.

This clone has just a few counts. This chain connects TRBV6-5 to TRBJ2-4; maybe TRBD2 (5 bases). CDR3 length: 14 residues. Deletions cut 6 bases from V and 7 bases from J, with 16 bases between. Germline CDR1 is MNHEY and CDR2 is SVGAGI. CDR3 residues: CASSKTRVGNIQYF. CDR3 nucleotides: TGTGCCAGCAGCAAAACTAGGGTGGGGAACATTCAGTACTTC.

The chain links TRBV2 to TRBJ1-2, with D possibly being TRBD1 (6 bases). There are 14 residues in the CDR3. The V gene's germline CDR1 is SNHLY and CDR2 FYNNEI. V was trimmed by 5 bases and J by 4 bases, leaving 14 bases between them. The CDR3 DNA reads as TGTGCCAGCAGTATACAGGGTATGGGCTATGGCTACACCTTC. Translating gives CASSIQGMGYGYTF.

The V call is TRBV5-1, the J call TRBJ1-4; no firm D call. The CDR3 covers 12 residues. CDR1 is SGHRS and CDR2 is YFSETQ in the germline V gene. The germline V and J ends were trimmed by 7 bases and 7 bases, with 11 bases remaining between them. The CDR3 reads CASPGPFEKLFF. The CDR3 DNA follows: TGCGCCAGCCCCGGGCCTTTTGAAAAACTGTTTTTT.